One sample yielded the 5 T cell receptor beta chains listed below, sequenced in a study of identifying expanded T cells in peripheral blood. Profiled with immunoSEQ multiplex PCR; TCRdb holds only in-frame clones, not every one. Among tens of thousands of clones, approximately 89% were seen once, and the ten largest hold around 2.7%. The sample was blood. Receptor source: a person aged 18 to 69 in good health.

The rearrangement uses TRBV29-1 and TRBJ1-1; maybe TRBD1 (5 bases). The CDR3 covers 13 residues. Germline V gives CDR1 SQVTM, CDR2 ANQGSEA. The V gene lost 5 bases and the J gene lost 6 bases, with 16 bases spanning the gap. The CDR3 loop reads CSVSGEWGAEAFF. The CDR3 DNA follows: TGCAGCGTTTCCGGGGAGTGGGGGGCTGAAGCTTTCTTT.

In this sample, this clone turned up once. The V gene is TRBV2, the J gene TRBJ2-2; D not resolved. Germline V lookup: CDR1 SNHLY, CDR2 FYNNEI. The length of the CDR3 is 12 residues. V shed 0 bases and J shed 6 bases, with 2 bases lying between them. The CDR3 protein is CASSEAPGELFF. DNA for the CDR3: TGTGCCAGCAGTGAAGCGCCCGGGGAGCTGTTTTTT.

This clone turned up a few times. CDR3: CASSLERGARADTQYF. CDR3 coding DNA: TGTGCCAGCAGCTTAGAACGGGGGGCGAGGGCAGATACGCAGTATTTT. The V and J genes are TRBV11-2 and TRBJ2-3, with TRBD2 as a possible D gene (7 bases). The CDR3 sequence is 16 residues long. V lost 0 bases and J 4 bases, leaving 14 bases between the germline ends. Germline CDR1 reads SGHAT; CDR2 reads FQNNGV.

The rearrangement uses TRBV13 and TRBJ1-2; D not certain. Germline CDR1 PRHDT, CDR2 FYEKMQ (reference sequence). This CDR3 has 13 residues. V gave up 3 bases and J gave up 4 bases, with 9 bases separating them. CDR3 loop: CASSFPRGYGYTF. The CDR3 DNA sequence: TGTGCCAGCAGCTTCCCGAGAGGCTATGGCTACACCTTC.

V usage is TRBV6-5 and J usage is TRBJ2-1; 11 nucleotides line up with TRBD2. This CDR3 region has 15 residues. Germline V lookup: CDR1 MNHEY, CDR2 SVGAGI. Trimming removed 5 bases from V and 5 bases from J; junction bases left unmatched: 5. The CDR3 here is CASSQGLAGHNEQFF. The CDR3, as DNA: TGTGCCAGCAGTCAAGGACTAGCGGGCCACAATGAGCAGTTCTTC.